One and the same sample provided the 9 T cell receptor beta chains below, sequenced in a study of blood T cells in healthy people across ages. Primers used in a second PCR of roughly 7 to 12 cycles were a sample-barcoded 5' primer and a J-beta primer mix. One entry per CDR3 protein, called by TCRdb with MiXCR from the 5' RACE reads. This repertoire shows over a million distinct CDR3 sequences, 42% found once; its top ten account for approximately 7.9%. The sample consisted of blood. The receptors here all came from a woman aged 18-35 years in good health.

The rearrangement links TRBV7-8 to TRBJ2-1; possibly TRBD2 for D (6 bases). Germline values: CDR1 SGHVS, CDR2 FQNEAQ. This CDR3 has 11 residues. V lost 11 bases and J 5 bases, leaving 10 bases between the germline ends. DNA for the CDR3: TGTGCCGGAGGGTTCGACAATGAGCAGTTCTTC. Protein sequence: CAGGFDNEQFF.

V and J are TRBV18 and TRBJ2-1, with D perhaps given as TRBD1 or TRBD2 (7 bases each). The CDR3 runs to 16 residues. The germline V gene encodes CDR1 KGHSH and CDR2 LQKENI. With 5 bases removed from V and 12 bases from J, the gap between germline ends came to 26 bases. The CDR3 DNA follows: TGTGCCAGCTCAGCAAAGCGGGACAGTTTTCCTCGGTGGCAGTTCTTC. This encodes CASSAKRDSFPRWQFF.

This clonotype has more than one count but fewer than ten. This chain links TRBV7-9 with TRBJ1-1, with 9 bases identical to TRBD1. With V trimmed by 0 bases and J by 1 base, 6 bases remained unmatched. The CDR3 consists of 17 residues. Germline CDR1 SEHNR, CDR2 FQNEAQ (reference sequence). This CDR3 reads CASSLAGTGIPNTEAFF. The CDR3 DNA is TGTGCCAGCAGCTTAGCGGGGACAGGGATCCCGAACACTGAAGCTTTCTTT.

This chain uses TRBV20-1 with TRBJ1-3; possible D gene TRBD1, 5 bases. The V and J ends lost 0 bases and 3 bases respectively, with 15 bases between them. Germline V gene sequence: CDR1 DFQATT, CDR2 SNEGSKA (reference sequence). The length of the CDR3 is 16 residues. CDR3 loop: CSARDGAEGFGNTIYF. The DNA for the CDR3 is TGCAGTGCTAGAGACGGGGCTGAGGGGTTTGGAAACACCATATATTTT.

This clonotype has only a few counts. The chain is built from TRBV28 and TRBJ2-5; 8 positions match TRBD2. Per the germline V gene, CDR1 is MDHEN and CDR2 is SYDVKM. V shed 3 bases and J 7 bases; nucleotides not matched to a gene: 7. This CDR3 comprises 14 residues. The CDR3 DNA sequence: TGTGCCAGCAGTTTGTTACTAGCGGACGGGACCCAGTACTTC. This codes for CASSLLLADGTQYF.

This chain uses TRBV25-1 with TRBJ2-5; D not certain. CDR3 size: 13 residues. The V end lost 3 bases, the J end lost 5 bases, and 10 bases lay between the germline ends. In germline, CDR1 is MGHDK, CDR2 SYGVNS. This CDR3 reads CASSEWSYETQYF. Written as DNA, the CDR3 is TGTGCCAGCAGTGAGTGGAGCTATGAGACCCAGTACTTC.

This clonotype was seen once. The chain has TRBV29-1 and TRBJ1-6; D not certain. This CDR3 contains 14 residues. The V gene lost 4 bases and the J gene lost 8 bases, with 15 bases spanning the gap. CDR1 SQVTM and CDR2 ANQGSEA come from the germline V gene. This chain's CDR3 is CSVGAGTRDSPLHF. Here the CDR3 DNA reads TGCAGCGTTGGGGCAGGTACTAGGGATTCACCCCTCCACTTT.

This clonotype was picked up many times. V is TRBV4-1 and J is TRBJ2-1; possibly TRBD2 for D (5 bases). Germline V lookup: CDR1 MGHRA, CDR2 YSYEKL. The V and J ends lost 4 bases and 5 bases respectively, with 9 bases between them. The CDR3 contains 13 residues. CDR3 amino acids: CASSPTGDNEQFF. The CDR3, as DNA: TGCGCCAGCAGCCCGACCGGGGACAATGAGCAGTTCTTC.

This clonotype was seen a few times. The V call is TRBV12-5, the J call TRBJ2-1, with D perhaps being TRBD1 or TRBD2 (5 bases each). The CDR3 sequence is 16 residues long. The germline gives CDR1 LGHNT, CDR2 FRNRAP. Trimming shortened V by 8 bases and J by 6 bases, and 23 bases separated the two germline ends. In DNA form, the CDR3 reads TGTGCTAGTTCCGGGACGGGGAGTTCCCCCCTCAATGAGCAGTTCTTC. As protein: CASSGTGSSPLNEQFF.